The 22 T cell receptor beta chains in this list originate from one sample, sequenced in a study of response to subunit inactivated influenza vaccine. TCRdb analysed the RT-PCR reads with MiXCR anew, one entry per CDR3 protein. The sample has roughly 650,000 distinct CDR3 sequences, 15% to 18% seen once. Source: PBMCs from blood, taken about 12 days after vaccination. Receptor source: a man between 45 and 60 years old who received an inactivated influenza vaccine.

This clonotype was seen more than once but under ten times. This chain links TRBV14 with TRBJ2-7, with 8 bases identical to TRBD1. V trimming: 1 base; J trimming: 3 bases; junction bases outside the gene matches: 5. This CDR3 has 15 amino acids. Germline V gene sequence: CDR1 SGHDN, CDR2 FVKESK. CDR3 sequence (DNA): TGTGCCAGCAGCCAAGGGGCAGGGGGCTACTACGAGCAGTACTTC. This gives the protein CASSQGAGGYYEQYF.

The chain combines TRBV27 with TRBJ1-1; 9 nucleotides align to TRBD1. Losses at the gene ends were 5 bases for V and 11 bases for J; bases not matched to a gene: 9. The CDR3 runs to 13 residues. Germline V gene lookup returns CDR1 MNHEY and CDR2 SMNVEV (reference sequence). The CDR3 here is CASSITGQGYAFF. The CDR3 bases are TGTGCCAGCAGTATAACGGGACAGGGATATGCTTTCTTT.

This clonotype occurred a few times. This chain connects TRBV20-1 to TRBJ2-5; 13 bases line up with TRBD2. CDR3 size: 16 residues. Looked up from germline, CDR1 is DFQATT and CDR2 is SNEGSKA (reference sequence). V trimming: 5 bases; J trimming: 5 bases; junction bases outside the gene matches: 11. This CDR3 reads CSAEPGLAGSKETQYF. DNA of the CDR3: TGCAGTGCTGAACCGGGACTAGCGGGATCGAAGGAGACCCAGTACTTC.

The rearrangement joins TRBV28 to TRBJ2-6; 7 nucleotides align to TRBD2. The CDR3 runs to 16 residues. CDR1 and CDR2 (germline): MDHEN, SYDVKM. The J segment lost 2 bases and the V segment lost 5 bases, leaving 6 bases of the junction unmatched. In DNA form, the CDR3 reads TGTGCCAGCAGTCCCCCTGGGAGGGCTGGGGCCAACGTCCTGACTTTC. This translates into CASSPPGRAGANVLTF.

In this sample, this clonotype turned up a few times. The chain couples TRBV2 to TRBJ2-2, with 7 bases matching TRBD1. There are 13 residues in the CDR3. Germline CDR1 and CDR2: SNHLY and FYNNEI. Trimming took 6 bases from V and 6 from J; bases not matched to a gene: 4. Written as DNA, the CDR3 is TGTGCCAGCAGGAACAGGGGCCCCGGGGAGCTGTTTTTT. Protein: CASRNRGPGELFF.

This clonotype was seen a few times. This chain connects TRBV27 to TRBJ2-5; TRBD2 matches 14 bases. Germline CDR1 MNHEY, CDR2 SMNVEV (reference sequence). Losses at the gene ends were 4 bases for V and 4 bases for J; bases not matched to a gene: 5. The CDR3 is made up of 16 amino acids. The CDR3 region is CASSWTSGRPSETQYF. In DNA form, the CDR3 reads TGTGCCAGCAGTTGGACTAGCGGGAGGCCCTCAGAGACCCAGTACTTC.

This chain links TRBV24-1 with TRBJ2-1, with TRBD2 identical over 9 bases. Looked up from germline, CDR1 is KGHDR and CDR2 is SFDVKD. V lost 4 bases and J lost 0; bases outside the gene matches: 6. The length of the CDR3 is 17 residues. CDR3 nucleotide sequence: TGTGCCACCAGTGACCCAAGACTAGCGGACTCCTACAATGAGCAGTTCTTC. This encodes CATSDPRLADSYNEQFF.

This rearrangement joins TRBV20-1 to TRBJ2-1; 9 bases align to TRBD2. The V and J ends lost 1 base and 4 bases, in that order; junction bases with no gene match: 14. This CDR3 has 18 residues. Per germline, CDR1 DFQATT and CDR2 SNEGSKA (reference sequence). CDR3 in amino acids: CSARGGSRGSGRYNEQFF. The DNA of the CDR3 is TGCAGTGCTAGAGGGGGGTCGCGCGGTAGCGGGAGATACAATGAGCAGTTCTTC.

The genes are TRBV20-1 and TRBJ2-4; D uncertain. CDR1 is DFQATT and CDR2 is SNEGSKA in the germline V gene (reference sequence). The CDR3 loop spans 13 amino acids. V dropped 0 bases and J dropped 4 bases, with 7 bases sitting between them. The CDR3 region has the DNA TGCAGTGCTAGAGATAACGGGAAAAACATTCAGTACTTC. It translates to CSARDNGKNIQYF.

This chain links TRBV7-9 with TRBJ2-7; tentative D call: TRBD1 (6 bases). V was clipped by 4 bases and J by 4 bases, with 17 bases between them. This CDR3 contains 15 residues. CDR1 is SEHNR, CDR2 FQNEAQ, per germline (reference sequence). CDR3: CASSSMDRQVYEQYF. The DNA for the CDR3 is TGTGCCAGCAGCTCCATGGACAGACAGGTGTACGAGCAGTACTTC. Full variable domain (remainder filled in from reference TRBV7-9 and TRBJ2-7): DTGVSQNPRHKITKRGQNVTFRCDPISEHNRLYWYRQTLGQGPEFLTYFQNEAQLEKSRLLSDRFSAERPKGSFSTLEIQRTEQGDSAMYLCASSSMDRQVYEQYFGPGTRLTVT.

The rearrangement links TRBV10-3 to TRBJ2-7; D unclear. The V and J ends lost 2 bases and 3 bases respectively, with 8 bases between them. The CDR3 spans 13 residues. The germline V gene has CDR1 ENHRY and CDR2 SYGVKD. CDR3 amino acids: CAISERVYYEQYF. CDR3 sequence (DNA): TGTGCCATCAGTGAGAGGGTTTACTACGAGCAGTACTTC.

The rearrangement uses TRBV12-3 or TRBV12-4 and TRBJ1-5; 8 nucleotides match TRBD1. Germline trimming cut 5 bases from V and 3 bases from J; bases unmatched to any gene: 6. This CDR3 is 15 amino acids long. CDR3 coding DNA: TGTGCCAGCAGTCTTACGGACAGGGTCAATCAGCCCCAGCATTTT. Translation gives CASSLTDRVNQPQHF.

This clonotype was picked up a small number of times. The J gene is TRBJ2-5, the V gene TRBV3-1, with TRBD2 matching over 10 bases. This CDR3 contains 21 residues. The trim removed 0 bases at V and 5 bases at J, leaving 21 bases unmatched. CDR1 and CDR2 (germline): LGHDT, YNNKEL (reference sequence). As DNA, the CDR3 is TGTGCCAGCAGCCAAGAAACTAAAAGGGTGACCGGGACTAGCGTAATGGAGACCCAGTACTTC. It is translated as CASSQETKRVTGTSVMETQYF.

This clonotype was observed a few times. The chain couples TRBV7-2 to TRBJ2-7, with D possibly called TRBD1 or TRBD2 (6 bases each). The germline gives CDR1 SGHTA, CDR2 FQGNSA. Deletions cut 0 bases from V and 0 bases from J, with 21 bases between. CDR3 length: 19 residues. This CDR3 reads CASSLAFAGGKGNSYEQYF. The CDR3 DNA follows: TGTGCCAGCAGCTTAGCCTTTGCCGGGGGCAAGGGAAACTCCTACGAGCAGTACTTC.

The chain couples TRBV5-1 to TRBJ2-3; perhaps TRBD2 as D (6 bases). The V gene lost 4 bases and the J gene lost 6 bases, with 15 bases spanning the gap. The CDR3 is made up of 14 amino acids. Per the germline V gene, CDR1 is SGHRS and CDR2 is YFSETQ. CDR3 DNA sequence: TGCGCCAGCAGCATAGGGGCAGGGAGGGATACGCAGTATTTT. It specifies CASSIGAGRDTQYF.

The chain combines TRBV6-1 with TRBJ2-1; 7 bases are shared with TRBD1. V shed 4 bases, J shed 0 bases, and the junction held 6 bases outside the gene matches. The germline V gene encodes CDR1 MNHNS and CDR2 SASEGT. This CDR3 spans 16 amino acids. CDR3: CASSGPWDSSYNEQFF. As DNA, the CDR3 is TGTGCCAGCAGTGGCCCTTGGGACAGCTCCTACAATGAGCAGTTCTTC.

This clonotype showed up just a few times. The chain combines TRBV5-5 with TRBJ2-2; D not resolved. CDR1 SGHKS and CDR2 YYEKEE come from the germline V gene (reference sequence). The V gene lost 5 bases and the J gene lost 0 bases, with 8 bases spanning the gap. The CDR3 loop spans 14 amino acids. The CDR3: CASRQQTNTGELFF. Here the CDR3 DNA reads TGTGCCAGCAGACAGCAAACGAACACCGGGGAGCTGTTTTTT. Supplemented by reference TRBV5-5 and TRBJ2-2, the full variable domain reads DAGVTQSPTHLIKTRGQQVTLRCSPISGHKSVSWYQQVLGQGPQFIFQYYEKEERGRGNFPDRFSARQFPNYSSELNVNALLLGDSALYLCASRQQTNTGELFFGEGSRLTVL.

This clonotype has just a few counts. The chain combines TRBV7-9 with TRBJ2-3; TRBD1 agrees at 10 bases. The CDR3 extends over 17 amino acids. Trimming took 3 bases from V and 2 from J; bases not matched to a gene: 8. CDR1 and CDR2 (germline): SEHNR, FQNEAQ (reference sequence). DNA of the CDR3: TGTGCCAGCAGCTTGACAGGGGGCCGGAGTTTCACAGATACGCAGTATTTT. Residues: CASSLTGGRSFTDTQYF. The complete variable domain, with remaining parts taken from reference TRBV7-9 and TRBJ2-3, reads DTGVSQNPRHKITKRGQNVTFRCDPISEHNRLYWYRQTLGQGPEFLTYFQNEAQLEKSRLLSDRFSAERPKGSFSTLEIQRTEQGDSAMYLCASSLTGGRSFTDTQYFGPGTRLTVL.

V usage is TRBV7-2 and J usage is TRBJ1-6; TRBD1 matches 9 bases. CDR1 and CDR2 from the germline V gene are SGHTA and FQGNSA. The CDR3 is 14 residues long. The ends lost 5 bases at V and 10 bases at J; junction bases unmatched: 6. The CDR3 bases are TGTGCCAGCAGCGAGGGACAGGGATGGTCACCCCTCCACTTT. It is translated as CASSEGQGWSPLHF. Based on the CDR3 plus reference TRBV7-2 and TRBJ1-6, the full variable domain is GAGVSQSPSNKVTEKGKDVELRCDPISGHTALYWYRQSLGQGLEFLIYFQGNSAPDKSGLPSDRFSAERTGGSVSTLTIQRTQQEDSAVYLCASSEGQGWSPLHFGNGTRLTVT.

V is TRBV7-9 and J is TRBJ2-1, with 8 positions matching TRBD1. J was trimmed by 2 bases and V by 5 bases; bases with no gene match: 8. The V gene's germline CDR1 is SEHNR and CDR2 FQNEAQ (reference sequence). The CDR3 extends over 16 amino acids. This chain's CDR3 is CASSLLDREAYNEQFF. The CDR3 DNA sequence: TGTGCCAGCAGCCTTCTGGACAGGGAAGCCTACAATGAGCAGTTCTTC.

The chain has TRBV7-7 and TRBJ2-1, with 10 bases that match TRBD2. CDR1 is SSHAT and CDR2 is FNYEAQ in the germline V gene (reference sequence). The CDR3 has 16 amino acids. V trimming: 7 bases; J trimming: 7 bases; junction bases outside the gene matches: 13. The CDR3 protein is CASTPVASGSANEQFF. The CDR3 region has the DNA TGTGCCAGCACCCCGGTGGCTAGCGGGAGTGCTAATGAGCAGTTCTTC.

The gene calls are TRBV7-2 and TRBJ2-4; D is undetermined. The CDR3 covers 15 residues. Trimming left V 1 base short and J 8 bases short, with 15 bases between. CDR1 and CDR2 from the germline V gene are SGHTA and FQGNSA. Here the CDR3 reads CASSLVGLAWDIQYF. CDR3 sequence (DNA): TGTGCCAGCAGCTTAGTGGGTCTGGCGTGGGACATTCAGTACTTC.